Each of the 10 T cell receptor beta chains below was sequenced from the same sample in a study of cytomegalovirus exposure and HLA in healthy donors. It was with 60 Vbeta and 13 Jbeta primers that the PCR ran. The repertoire was sequenced with immunoSEQ multiplex PCR; TCRdb's copy has only in-frame clones and lacks some. The top ten hold 3% to 4% of the sample, which has about 140,000 clones, roughly three quarters seen once. The sample taken for sequencing was PBMCs. These TCRs come from a female donor in good health and CMV-seronegative.

The chain has TRBV29-1 and TRBJ2-7, with 12 nucleotides matching TRBD1. This CDR3 has 15 amino acids. Germline values: CDR1 SQVTM, CDR2 ANQGSEA. Trimming cost V 6 bases and J 5 bases; bases outside gene matches: 11. The CDR3 DNA reads TGCAGCGTCGTAGGAGGGACAGGGGGCGGCCACGAGCAGTACTTC. As protein: CSVVGGTGGGHEQYF.

This clone was recorded a few times. This sequence joins TRBV4-3 and TRBJ2-5, with no clear D. The V gene lost 0 bases and the J gene lost 5 bases, with 10 bases spanning the gap. Germline CDR1 is LGHNA and CDR2 is YSLEER. This CDR3 has 14 residues. The CDR3 DNA is TGCGCCAGCAGCCAAGATAGTAGCCGGGAGACCCAGTACTTC. This sequence encodes CASSQDSSRETQYF.

The genes are TRBV7-2 and TRBJ1-2, with TRBD1 matching over 9 bases. The CDR3 is 16 residues long. From germline, CDR1 is SGHTA and CDR2 FQGNSA. Losses at the gene ends were 5 bases for V and 4 bases for J; bases not matched to a gene: 11. The CDR3 protein is CASSLVGTGPPYGYTF. CDR3 coding DNA: TGTGCCAGCAGCCTAGTGGGGACAGGGCCCCCCTATGGCTACACCTTC.

This clone came up a few times. The chain links TRBV30 to TRBJ2-2; D is possibly TRBD2 (5 bases). Germline V gene lookup returns CDR1 GTSNPN and CDR2 SVGIG (reference sequence). This CDR3 is 13 amino acids long. Trimming cost V 0 bases and J 5 bases, with 7 bases left between them. The CDR3 region is CAWSVGGTGELFF. CDR3 DNA: TGTGCCTGGAGTGTAGGAGGAACCGGGGAGCTGTTTTTT.

The chain joins TRBV9 to TRBJ2-7, with TRBD1 identical over 7 bases. With V trimmed by 3 bases and J by 2 bases, 5 bases remained unmatched. Germline V CDR1 and CDR2: SGDLS, YYNGEE. The CDR3 consists of 14 residues. The CDR3 reads CASSEGGLAYEQYF. DNA of the CDR3: TGTGCCAGCAGCGAAGGGGGCTTAGCCTACGAGCAGTACTTC.

CDR3 region: CSVDQGVGYTF. The CDR3 DNA reads as TGCAGCGTTGATCAGGGGGTCGGCTACACCTTC. The chain joins TRBV29-1 to TRBJ1-2; 7 bases line up with TRBD1. Germline trimming cut 3 bases from V and 8 bases from J; bases unmatched to any gene: 3. Germline V gene sequence: CDR1 SQVTM, CDR2 ANQGSEA. The CDR3 totals 11 residues.

V is TRBV2 and J is TRBJ1-2, with D possibly being TRBD1 (5 bases). There are 15 residues in the CDR3. Germline lookup yields CDR1 SNHLY and CDR2 FYNNEI. V lost 7 bases and J 4 bases, leaving 19 bases between the germline ends. The CDR3, as DNA: TGTGCCAGCACCAGGGACTCCTCGGGCTTCTATGGCTACACCTTC. The encoded protein is CASTRDSSGFYGYTF. The variable domain in full, completed from reference TRBV2 and TRBJ1-2, reads EPEVTQTPSHQVTQMGQEVILRCVPISNHLYFYWYRQILGQKVEFLVSFYNNEISEKSEIFDDQFSVERPDGSNFTLKIRSTKLEDSAMYFCASTRDSSGFYGYTFGSGTRLTVV.

The CDR3: CASSQGGQGMYF. The CDR3 DNA reads as TGCGCCAGCAGCCAAGGCGGACAGGGCATGTACTTC. V is TRBV4-3 and J is TRBJ2-5; 8 bases fit TRBD1. This CDR3 contains 12 residues. Trimming took 1 base from V and 13 from J; bases not matched to a gene: 5. The germline gives CDR1 LGHNA, CDR2 YSLEER.

The chain carries TRBV5-1 and TRBJ2-7; D may be TRBD1 (5 bases). Per germline, CDR1 SGHRS and CDR2 YFSETQ. The CDR3 has 13 amino acids. The V end was cut by 4 bases, the J end by 4 bases, with 12 bases between. CDR3 in DNA: TGCGCCAGCAGCCCCGCAGGGTCATACGAGCAGTACTTC. This codes for CASSPAGSYEQYF.

V and J are TRBV9 and TRBJ2-3, with 7 bases aligning to TRBD1. The germline V gene has CDR1 SGDLS and CDR2 YYNGEE. The CDR3 totals 16 residues. J gave up 4 bases and V 0 bases, and 8 bases lay outside the gene matches. The CDR3 here is CASSVDNRGIADTQYF. The CDR3 DNA reads as TGTGCCAGCAGCGTAGATAACAGGGGTATAGCAGATACGCAGTATTTT.